The 5 T cell receptor beta chains below all came from one sample that was sequenced in a study of T cell responses to AZD1222 COVID-19 vaccine. Assay used: immunoSEQ multiplex PCR; TCRdb lists only in-frame clones, some missing. In the table there are 200,000 to 250,000 clones, 90% to 95% of which are singletons. The sample in question was peripheral blood, obtained 28 days after the second dose of the MenACWY control vaccine. All receptors come from an adult who received the MenACWY meningococcal vaccine as a control.

V usage is TRBV5-4 and J usage is TRBJ1-1; D uncertain. Germline V gives CDR1 SGHNT, CDR2 YYREEE (reference sequence). This CDR3 has 14 residues. Trimming took 5 bases from V and 0 from J, leaving 11 bases between them. CDR3 protein: CASSLRQMNTEAFF. In DNA, the CDR3 is TGTGCCAGCAGTCTACGTCAGATGAACACTGAAGCTTTCTTT.

The CDR3 DNA reads TGTGCCACCAGTGATCGGACATTAAGTCAGCCCCAGCATTTT. Its protein is CATSDRTLSQPQHF. This sequence joins TRBV24-1 and TRBJ1-5, with D maybe TRBD1 (5 bases). V was clipped by 3 bases and J by 6 bases, with 11 bases between them. This CDR3 contains 14 residues. Germline CDR1 is KGHDR and CDR2 is SFDVKD.

The V gene is TRBV7-9, the J gene TRBJ2-3; 9 bases are shared with TRBD2. Germline-derived CDR1 and CDR2 are SEHNR and FQNEAQ (reference sequence). Unmatched junction bases numbered 9, after V lost 4 bases and J lost 4 bases. This CDR3 has 16 amino acids. This CDR3 reads CASSSLWRGGSDTQYF. The CDR3 nucleotides read TGTGCCAGCAGCTCCCTTTGGCGGGGGGGCTCAGATACGCAGTATTTT.

Here the CDR3 reads CASSVGGQSYEQYF. Here the CDR3 DNA reads TGTGCCAGCAGCGTGGGGGGGCAGTCCTACGAGCAGTACTTC. This chain joins TRBV9 and TRBJ2-7, with D possibly TRBD2 on 7 matching bases. CDR3 length: 14 amino acids. Germline V gives CDR1 SGDLS, CDR2 YYNGEE. Trimming removed 2 bases at V and 1 base at J, with 10 bases between.

The chain has TRBV28 and TRBJ2-5; 14 bases map to TRBD2. The V and J ends lost 5 bases and 2 bases, in that order; junction bases with no gene match: 1. Germline loops: CDR1 MDHEN, CDR2 SYDVKM. CDR3 length: 15 amino acids. The CDR3 DNA is TGTGCCAGCAGTCGGACTAGCGGGGGGCAAGAGACCCAGTACTTC. Protein sequence: CASSRTSGGQETQYF.